A single sample is the source of the 15 T cell receptor beta chains below, sequenced in a study of T cells after posttransplantation cyclophosphamide. Some clones are missing from TCRdb's copy, which holds only in-frame ones; the method was immunoSEQ multiplex PCR. Of 28,000 or so clones in the sample, just over 85% are singletons; the top ten hold around 3.5%. What was sequenced was PBMCs. These receptors originate from a man over 45.

The rearrangement joins TRBV28 to TRBJ2-1; D is uncertain. The CDR3 consists of 13 residues. Germline CDR1 and CDR2: MDHEN and SYDVKM. V shed 3 bases and J shed 5 bases, with 8 bases lying between them. In DNA form, the CDR3 reads TGTGCCAGCAGTTTTGTACAACACAATGAGCAGTTCTTC. This sequence encodes CASSFVQHNEQFF.

V gene TRBV15 combines with J gene TRBJ2-1; D call uncertain. Per germline, CDR1 LNHNV and CDR2 YYDKDF (reference sequence). The CDR3 contains 15 residues. V was trimmed by 1 base and J by 6 bases, leaving 13 bases between them. In nucleotides, the CDR3 is TGTGCCACCAGCAGAGGACTCGCGGAGACCAATGAGCAGTTCTTC. This sequence encodes CATSRGLAETNEQFF.

In nucleotides, the CDR3 is TGTGCCAGCTCACTGGGACAGCCAGATAGCAATCAGCCCCAGCATTTT. It specifies CASSLGQPDSNQPQHF. This rearrangement joins TRBV18 to TRBJ1-5, with 7 bases lining up with TRBD1. This CDR3 has 16 residues. Germline-derived CDR1 and CDR2 are KGHSH and LQKENI. With V trimmed by 4 bases and J by 0 bases, 6 bases remained unmatched.

V and J are TRBV5-1 and TRBJ2-1; 12 bases line up with TRBD2. Germline trimming cut 7 bases from V and 5 bases from J; bases unmatched to any gene: 7. The V gene's germline CDR1 is SGHRS and CDR2 YFSETQ. The CDR3 is 15 amino acids. CDR3 nucleotide sequence: TGCGCCAGCGGAATGGGACTAGCGGGCCACAATGAGCAGTTCTTC. Protein sequence: CASGMGLAGHNEQFF.

This chain joins TRBV28 and TRBJ1-5, with 9 bases identical to TRBD1. The CDR3 spans 16 residues. From germline, CDR1 is MDHEN and CDR2 SYDVKM. V shed 3 bases and J 1 base; nucleotides not matched to a gene: 4. The chain's CDR3 is CASSFQQGASNQPQHF. CDR3 DNA: TGTGCCAGCAGTTTTCAACAGGGGGCAAGCAATCAGCCCCAGCATTTT.

This chain uses TRBV30 with TRBJ1-1, with D hard to call. The CDR3 loop spans 13 amino acids. With 4 bases removed from V and 2 bases from J, the gap between germline ends came to 11 bases. Germline loops: CDR1 GTSNPN, CDR2 SVGIG (reference sequence). In DNA, the CDR3 is TGTGCCTGGAAGAGTCTACCAAACACTGAAGCTTTCTTT. This encodes CAWKSLPNTEAFF.

This clone occurred a few times. Other nucleotide sequences in the sample specify the same CDR3. The rearrangement joins TRBV29-1 to TRBJ2-7, with 8 bases fitting TRBD2. CDR3 length: 14 residues. The J segment lost 0 bases and the V segment lost 0 bases, leaving 1 base of the junction unmatched. Per the germline V gene, CDR1 is SQVTM and CDR2 is ANQGSEA. CDR3 coding DNA: TGCAGCGTTGAAGAACTAGCGGACTCCTACGAGCAGTACTTC. Translating gives CSVEELADSYEQYF.

This clone was picked up one time. The chain combines TRBV7-8 with TRBJ2-1; 9 bases agree with TRBD2. From germline, CDR1 is SGHVS and CDR2 FQNEAQ. The CDR3 covers 15 residues. V was pared by 5 bases and J by 1 base, with 3 bases of the junction left unmatched. CDR3 sequence reads: CASSPSGRSYNEQFF. The CDR3 bases are TGTGCCAGCAGCCCCAGCGGGAGGTCCTACAATGAGCAGTTCTTC. Together with reference TRBV7-8 and TRBJ2-1, the CDR3 gives the full variable domain: GAGVSQSPRYKVAKRGQDVALRCDPISGHVSLFWYQQALGQGPEFLTYFQNEAQLDKSGLPSDRFFAERPEGSVSTLKIQRTQQEDSAVYLCASSPSGRSYNEQFFGPGTRLTVL.

V gene TRBV5-4 combines with J gene TRBJ1-1; 7 nucleotides agree with TRBD1. The CDR3 totals 14 residues. Unmatched junction bases numbered 4, after V lost 4 bases and J lost 1 base. In germline, CDR1 is SGHNT, CDR2 YYREEE (reference sequence). CDR3 DNA: TGTGCCAGCAGCAGGGGACAGCAGAACACTGAAGCTTTCTTT. Its translation is CASSRGQQNTEAFF.

The table lists this clone with a count of one. V is TRBV7-2 and J is TRBJ2-7, with TRBD2 matching 11 bases. Germline lookup yields CDR1 SGHTA and CDR2 FQGNSA. V lost 3 bases and J lost 6; bases outside the gene matches: 1. The CDR3 has 13 amino acids. CDR3 protein: CASSFSGGAEQYF. CDR3 bases: TGTGCCAGCAGCTTTAGCGGGGGGGCCGAGCAGTACTTC.

The V call is TRBV7-3, the J call TRBJ2-2, with TRBD2 matching over 8 bases. Germline CDR1 is SGHTA and CDR2 is FQGTGA. This CDR3 region has 14 residues. Trimming cost V 4 bases and J 5 bases; bases outside gene matches: 3. The CDR3 here is CASSSSGSTGELFF. In DNA form, the CDR3 reads TGTGCCAGCAGCTCTAGCGGGTCAACCGGGGAGCTGTTTTTT.

V is TRBV9 and J is TRBJ1-1; 8 nucleotides align to TRBD1. This CDR3 is built from 15 residues. The trim removed 2 bases at V and 3 bases at J, leaving 6 bases unmatched. Germline V gene lookup returns CDR1 SGDLS and CDR2 YYNGEE. In nucleotides, the CDR3 is TGTGCCAGCAGCGTCACAGGGGGTTGGGACACTGAAGCTTTCTTT. Its translation: CASSVTGGWDTEAFF.

This chain connects TRBV5-1 to TRBJ1-2; 9 positions agree with TRBD1. The germline V gene encodes CDR1 SGHRS and CDR2 YFSETQ. This CDR3 has 16 amino acids. The V segment lost 0 bases and the J segment 1 base; nucleotides outside the gene matches: 4. The CDR3, as DNA: TGCGCCAGCAGCTTGGCGGACAGGGGATTTAACTATGGCTACACCTTC. It yields the protein CASSLADRGFNYGYTF.

This chain links TRBV5-6 with TRBJ1-1; D unresolved. Germline V gene lookup returns CDR1 SGHDT and CDR2 YYEEEE. The CDR3 spans 17 residues. The V gene lost 4 bases and the J gene lost 3 bases, with 22 bases spanning the gap. The CDR3 coding sequence is TGTGCCAGCAGCACGACCAGAGGAGGTAAGGGTGACACTGAAGCTTTCTTT. Translated: CASSTTRGGKGDTEAFF.

V is TRBV11-3 and J is TRBJ1-2; a possible D gene is TRBD1 (6 bases). The CDR3 extends over 13 amino acids. CDR1 and CDR2 (germline): SGHNT, YENEEA. Trimming took off 4 bases at V and 8 bases at J, with 14 bases between the two ends. In DNA form, the CDR3 reads TGTGCCAGCAGCTCCGGGACATTCGAAGGCTACACCTTC. It codes for CASSSGTFEGYTF.